This T cell receptor (beta chain) was recovered during a study of beta chain features in type 1 diabetes. The CDR3 contains 16 residues. V gave up 2 bases and J gave up 5 bases; unmatched junction bases: 9. Per the germline V gene, CDR1 is LNHNV and CDR2 is YYDKDF (reference sequence). Expressed TCRB transcripts were sequenced, since all the RNA that had been isolated was reverse transcribed. Naive, central memory and regulatory T cell samples produced a mean of approximately 3.6 million reads. The assay was immunoSEQ multiplex PCR, and TCRdb's table has in-frame clones only and misses some. The sample contains nearly 350,000 clones, approximately 8% of which appear only once. Sorting based on CD45RO/CCR7/CD25/CD127/CD95/CD27 separated CD4+ naive, central memory, regulatory and stem cell-like memory cells. Regarding this clone: The target antigen is unknown.

Study conclusions and caveats: TCRB rearrangement may or may not be influenced by HLA type; here this remained unresolved. Naive, central memory and Treg TCRB repertoires seemed to resemble each other more closely in patients than they did in healthy donors.

This clonotype was sampled from a woman under 30 in good health. Sample: central memory CD4+ T cells from blood. V gene TRBV15 combines with J gene TRBJ2-5; 9 nucleotides line up with TRBD1. DNA for the CDR3: TGTGCCACCAGCAGACCGACGACAGGGGGTCGGGAGACCCAGTACTTC. It specifies CATSRPTTGGRETQYF.